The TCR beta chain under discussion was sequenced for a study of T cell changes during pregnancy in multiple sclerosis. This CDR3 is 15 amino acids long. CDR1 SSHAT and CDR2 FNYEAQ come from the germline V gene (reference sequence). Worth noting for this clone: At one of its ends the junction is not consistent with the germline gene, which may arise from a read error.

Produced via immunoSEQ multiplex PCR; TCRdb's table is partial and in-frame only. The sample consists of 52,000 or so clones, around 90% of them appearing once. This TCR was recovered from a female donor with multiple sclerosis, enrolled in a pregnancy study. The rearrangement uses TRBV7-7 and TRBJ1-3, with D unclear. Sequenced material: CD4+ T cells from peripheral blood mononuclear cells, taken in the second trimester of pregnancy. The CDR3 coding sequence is TGTGCTAGCAGCTTAGGAGCCGGCTCTGGAAACACCATATATTTT. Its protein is CASSLGAGSGNTIYF.